The following is a T cell receptor beta chain sequence with its context. Its antigen is undetermined. The time point: baseline pretreatment blood. The treatment was: 15 Gy SBRT to primary tumor, nephrectomy 4 weeks later. Clear cell pathology was present in this patient's renal cell carcinoma. Germline CDR1 reads SGHKS; CDR2 reads YYEKEE (reference sequence). The CDR3 spans 12 residues. Trimming pared 1 base from V and 2 bases from J, leaving 2 bases between. The data derive from a study of radiation and T cells in renal cell carcinoma. Study results and caveats: From baseline, blood top tumor clonotypes peaked at 2 weeks post-radiation. Baseline intratumoral clonotype presence is unknown without pretreatment biopsies.

TCRdb's copy holds only in-frame clones and misses some; the assay was immunoSEQ multiplex PCR. The sample contains 70,000 to 95,000 clones, roughly four fifths of which appear only once. This sequence joins TRBV5-5 and TRBJ2-3; D remains ambiguous. The sample in question was blood, obtained from a patient whose treatment included radiotherapy and nephrectomy. The clonotype originates from a man between 60 and 75 years old with renal cell carcinoma. For the CDR3, the DNA is TGTGCCAGCAGCTTGACCACAGATACGCAGTATTTT. Translated: CASSLTTDTQYF. Filled out from reference TRBV5-5 and TRBJ2-3, the complete variable domain reads DAGVTQSPTHLIKTRGQQVTLRCSPISGHKSVSWYQQVLGQGPQFIFQYYEKEERGRGNFPDRFSARQFPNYSSELNVNALLLGDSALYLCASSLTTDTQYFGPGTRLTVL.